Below are 8 T cell receptor beta chains sequenced from a single sample in a study of blood T cells in healthy people across ages. Together with a sample-barcoded 5' primer, a J-beta primer mix was included in a second PCR lasting about 6 to 12 cycles. TCRdb recomputed calls from the 5' RACE reads with MiXCR, one row per CDR3 protein. The sample lists about 800,000 distinct CDR3 sequences, 25% occurring once. These same records also appear under a second study, on T cells of mothers and their children.

The sample taken for sequencing was blood. These receptors were obtained from a boy younger than 18 in good health.

The chain carries TRBV9 and TRBJ2-5, with unresolved D. The CDR3 is 13 amino acids. V lost 0 bases and J 8 bases, leaving 11 bases between the germline ends. The V gene's germline CDR1 is SGDLS and CDR2 YYNGEE. The CDR3 is CASSVDTAETQYF. For the CDR3, the DNA is TGTGCCAGCAGCGTAGACACGGCAGAAACCCAGTACTTC.

The table lists this clonotype with many counts. The chain has TRBV6-2 or TRBV6-3 and TRBJ2-7; D gene ambiguous. CDR3 length equals 12 residues. CDR1 and CDR2 from the germline V gene are MNHEY and SVGEGT. V was pared by 5 bases and J by 2 bases, with 7 bases between. The CDR3 loop reads CASSRLAYEQYF. CDR3 DNA: TGTGCCAGCAGTCGTTTGGCCTACGAGCAGTACTTC.

This clonotype was observed many times. This sequence joins TRBV5-4 and TRBJ2-5; a weak D match, TRBD2 (6 bases). Trimming took 1 base from V and 5 from J, leaving 12 bases between them. The CDR3 contains 14 residues. Germline V gives CDR1 SGHNT, CDR2 YYREEE (reference sequence). CDR3 sequence reads: CASSLSGGEETQYF. The DNA for the CDR3 is TGTGCCAGCAGCTTGTCAGGCGGGGAGGAGACCCAGTACTTC. The entire variable domain, with the rest obtained from reference TRBV5-4 and TRBJ2-5, is as follows: ETGVTQSPTHLIKTRGQQVTLRCSSQSGHNTVSWYQQALGQGPQFIFQYYREEENGRGNFPPRFSGLQFPNYSSELNVNALELDDSALYLCASSLSGGEETQYFGPGTRLLVL.

This chain joins TRBV11-2 and TRBJ1-6; D is uncertain. Trimming took 4 bases from V and 6 from J, leaving 10 bases between them. From germline, CDR1 is SGHAT and CDR2 FQNNGV. The CDR3 has 14 residues. The CDR3 region is CASSSVQTNSPLHF. CDR3 nucleotides: TGTGCCAGCAGCTCAGTTCAAACTAATTCACCCCTCCACTTT.

The chain links TRBV28 to TRBJ1-2; D gene unclear. Germline CDR1 MDHEN, CDR2 SYDVKM. Trimming took 7 bases from V and 3 from J, leaving 18 bases between them. The CDR3 is made up of 15 amino acids. The CDR3 spells CASTHSSGYDYGYTF. For the CDR3, the DNA is TGTGCCAGCACCCATTCCTCGGGATACGACTATGGCTACACCTTC.

The V call is TRBV7-8, the J call TRBJ1-4; the D is unclear. The CDR3 is 15 amino acids. Germline V lookup: CDR1 SGHVS, CDR2 FQNEAQ. V was cut by 5 bases and J by 4 bases, with 14 bases left in between. The CDR3 loop is CASSLTGPSNEKLFF. The CDR3 DNA reads TGTGCCAGCAGCCTGACCGGGCCAAGTAATGAAAAACTGTTTTTT.

In this sample, this clonotype turned up a few times. This rearrangement joins TRBV7-3 to TRBJ2-2; D possibly corresponds to TRBD1 (5 bases). Germline CDR1 SGHTA, CDR2 FQGTGA. The CDR3 is 14 amino acids. The V end lost 4 bases, the J end lost 4 bases, and 10 bases lay between the germline ends. For the CDR3, the DNA is TGTGCCAGCAGCTCTCAAGGGGTCACCGGGGAGCTGTTTTTT. It yields the protein CASSSQGVTGELFF. The full variable domain, with the rest looked up from reference TRBV7-3 and TRBJ2-2, is GAGVSQTPSNKVTEKGKYVELRCDPISGHTALYWYRQSLGQGPEFLIYFQGTGAADDSGLPNDRFFAVRPEGSVSTLKIQRTERGDSAVYLCASSSQGVTGELFFGEGSRLTVL.

The V call is TRBV24-1, the J call TRBJ1-2, with D maybe TRBD1 (5 bases). The germline V gene has CDR1 KGHDR and CDR2 SFDVKD. Trimming stripped 4 bases from V and 4 bases from J, with 15 bases between. There are 15 residues in the CDR3. The CDR3 here is CATSDPDRGFYGYTF. As DNA, the CDR3 is TGTGCCACCAGTGACCCTGACAGAGGATTCTATGGCTACACCTTC.